The TCR beta chain described here comes from a study of OX40 agonist ivuxolimab in advanced cancers. As regards this clone: Its antigen is currently unknown.

General study points: With doses of 0.1-3.0 mg/kg, partial responders showed among the lowest clonal expansion. Part of the nonresponder group also had normalized T-cell clonal expansion that was low. Researchers report that CD8+ T cells had, on average, more expanded clones than CD4+.

The assay was immunoSEQ multiplex PCR, and TCRdb's table has in-frame clones only and misses some. Of about 54,000 clones listed, approximately 90% are singletons. The source material was CD4+ or CD8+ T cells sorted from blood, sampled in a trial of the OX40 agonist ivuxolimab. This TCR was recovered from an adult with an advanced solid tumor such as melanoma, head and neck, liver or kidney cancer.

CDR3 DNA sequence: TGTGCCAGTAGTATGCTAGGGTTTTCCTACGAGCAGTACTTC. Its protein is CASSMLGFSYEQYF. V usage is TRBV19 and J usage is TRBJ2-5; D remains ambiguous. The end of the DNA is better explained by TRBJ2-7, so the J call may be wrong. CDR1 LNHDA and CDR2 SQIVND come from the germline V gene (reference sequence). This CDR3 has 14 amino acids.